At least ten counts were recorded for the clone carrying this T cell receptor (beta chain). Its antigen remains unidentified. This sample was taken from a study of T cells in Graves' hyperthyroidism and ophthalmopathy. Study results and caveats: Ophthalmopathy could be told apart from stable hyperthyroidism with a 13 V-J model. Within blood appeared most thyroid clonotypes that had expanded above 0.001.

A patient was excluded if there was uncontrolled infection, other autoimmune disease, pregnancy or lactation. Fresh peripheral blood, 7.5 to 10 ml, yielded the PBMCs. CDR3 length: 15 residues. V shed 7 bases and J shed 7 bases, with 22 bases lying between them. TCR beta CDR3 regions were amplified from RNA transcripts. With the HTBI primer set, the TCR CDR3 went through a first round of RT-PCR. TCRdb ran MiXCR on the multiplex PCR reads and lists one entry per CDR3 protein. This table holds fewer than 350,000 distinct CDR3 sequences, about an eighth found once. The J gene is TRBJ1-2, the V gene TRBV12-3 or TRBV12-4; weak D call: TRBD1 (6 bases). This TCR came from a woman in her twenties or thirties with Graves' hyperthyroidism that later progressed to Graves' ophthalmopathy. The specimen sequenced was blood. The CDR3 region has the DNA TGTGCCAGCACCCGAGTGGGGGCAAGCGTGGGTGGCTACACCTTC. As protein: CASTRVGASVGGYTF.